Here is one TCR beta chain with its context. The germline V gene encodes CDR1 SEHNR and CDR2 FQNEAQ (reference sequence). Trimming removed 5 bases from V and 7 bases from J, with 15 bases in between. CDR3 length: 15 residues. This entry belongs to a study of OX40 agonist ivuxolimab in advanced cancers. Assay: immunoSEQ multiplex PCR; the TCRdb copy retains only in-frame clones and omits some. The data contain fewer than 100,000 clones, around 88% of them singletons. The material was CD4+ or CD8+ T cells sorted from blood, obtained in a trial of the OX40 agonist ivuxolimab. The V and J genes are TRBV7-9 and TRBJ1-6; D gene unclear. This receptor was identified in an adult with an advanced solid tumor such as melanoma, head and neck, liver or kidney cancer. The CDR3 here is CASSPTPIQNSPLHF. DNA for the CDR3: TGTGCCAGCAGCCCTACTCCCATTCAAAATTCACCCCTCCACTTT.